This paragraph reports one T cell receptor beta chain. Patients at the Seattle site were enrolled during active infection and followed longitudinally. The method was immunoSEQ multiplex PCR; TCRdb's version includes in-frame clones alone and lacks a portion of them. The sample has tens of thousands of clones; 83% are singletons. The data were taken from a study of blood T cell repertoires in COVID-19. Study-wide background: T cells, B-cell-depleted T cells, or PBMCs provided the cDNA or gDNA that served as material.

V shed 5 bases, J shed 9 bases, and the junction held 6 bases outside the gene matches. Per the germline V gene, CDR1 is SGHAT and CDR2 is FQNNGV. CDR3 size: 14 residues. This chain links TRBV11-2 with TRBJ1-6, with 8 bases matching TRBD1. The receptor was derived from a man aged 50-59 years with COVID-19, enrolled during active disease. Sequenced sample: peripheral blood. The CDR3 nucleotides are TGTGCCAGCAGCCCGGACAGGGATGGTTCACCCCTCCACTTT. Protein product: CASSPDRDGSPLHF.